The 10 T cell receptor beta chains below come from one sample, sequenced in a study of cytomegalovirus exposure and HLA in healthy donors (TCRdb year 2017). Libraries came from the immunoSEQ multiplex PCR assay. A mixture of 60 forward primers for TCR Vbeta segments and 13 reverse primers for TCR Jbeta segments was used in the multiplex PCR. As stored in TCRdb, this immuneACCESS dataset retains in-frame rearrangements with V and J assigned. A fraction of the clones does not appear; measured against another copy, unresolved V genes explain less than half of the discrepancy, and the remainder lacks a known reason. This sample comprises approximately 120,000 clones, around 75% of them detected only once. Together, the top ten hold approximately 9.1% of the sample. Sequencing input: PBMCs. Every receptor here comes from a woman aged 50 to 60 in good health and CMV-seropositive.

The rearrangement joins TRBV5-5 to TRBJ1-2; D is unclear. The V gene lost 6 bases and the J gene lost 5 bases, with 20 bases spanning the gap. Germline lookup yields CDR1 SGHKS and CDR2 YYEKEE (reference sequence). This CDR3 comprises 15 residues. CDR3 in amino acids: CASNYKRESLYGYTF. The DNA of the CDR3 is TGTGCCAGCAACTATAAGAGGGAGTCTCTATATGGCTACACCTTC.

The gene calls are TRBV5-6 and TRBJ2-7, with D perhaps matching TRBD2 (5 bases). Germline V CDR1 and CDR2: SGHDT, YYEEEE. The ends were cut back, 4 bases at V and 4 bases at J, with 21 bases in the middle. This CDR3 has 16 residues. The CDR3 reads CASSPGLGPEAYEQYF. DNA of the CDR3: TGTGCCAGCAGCCCCGGACTTGGGCCGGAGGCGTACGAGCAGTACTTC.

The chain is built from TRBV7-2 and TRBJ2-7; 12 bases match TRBD2. The V gene's germline CDR1 is SGHTA and CDR2 FQGNSA. V shed 4 bases and J 2 bases; nucleotides not matched to a gene: 3. This CDR3 is built from 15 residues. The CDR3 nucleotides are TGTGCCAGCAGCTCCGGACTAGCGGGGACCTACGAGCAGTACTTC. It codes for CASSSGLAGTYEQYF.

The genes are TRBV13 and TRBJ2-7, with D possibly TRBD2 on 6 matching bases. CDR1 PRHDT and CDR2 FYEKMQ come from the germline V gene (reference sequence). This CDR3 contains 15 residues. Trimming removed 2 bases at V and 4 bases at J, with 15 bases between. CDR3 protein: CASSLQGSGRYEQYF. CDR3 DNA sequence: TGTGCCAGCAGCTTACAGGGTTCCGGGAGATACGAGCAGTACTTC.

This clone was seen only a few times. An end of the junction differs from the germline gene, which may be a read error. The chain recombines TRBV7-9 with TRBJ2-4; 7 bases line up with TRBD1. Germline V gene sequence: CDR1 SEHNR, CDR2 FQNEAQ (reference sequence). The CDR3 loop spans 16 amino acids. CDR3 in DNA: TGTTCCAGCAGCTCCCCCCCCGACAGGGAAAAACGCATTCAGTACTTC. As protein: CSSSSPPDREKRIQYF.

The chain uses TRBV6-5 and TRBJ1-2; D is uncertain. Germline CDR1 MNHEY, CDR2 SVGAGI. The CDR3 runs 15 residues. With 2 bases removed from V and 4 bases from J, the gap between germline ends came to 14 bases. The CDR3 loop is CASSYGEAATYGYTF. The CDR3 nucleotides are TGTGCCAGCAGTTACGGGGAGGCCGCCACCTATGGCTACACCTTC.

The chain links TRBV5-1 to TRBJ2-7, with a weak D call TRBD2 (6 bases). The CDR3 has 15 residues. Trimming removed 0 bases at V and 7 bases at J, with 17 bases between. Germline V CDR1 and CDR2: SGHRS, YFSETQ. The CDR3 region has the DNA TGCGCCAGCAGCTTGGCCATGGGGGGATCGGGGGAGCAGTACTTC. It specifies CASSLAMGGSGEQYF.

The chain joins TRBV7-2 to TRBJ2-5; perhaps TRBD2 as D (8 bases). Germline lookup yields CDR1 SGHTA and CDR2 FQGNSA. The CDR3 extends over 17 amino acids. V lost 4 bases, J lost 3 bases, and 21 bases lay in between. The CDR3 nucleotides are TGTGCCAGCAGCTACAGGGGCTTGGCGGGAGGAAAAGAGACCCAGTACTTC. Its protein product is CASSYRGLAGGKETQYF. Complete variable domain (other parts from reference TRBV7-2 and TRBJ2-5): GAGVSQSPSNKVTEKGKDVELRCDPISGHTALYWYRQSLGQGLEFLIYFQGNSAPDKSGLPSDRFSAERTGGSVSTLTIQRTQQEDSAVYLCASSYRGLAGGKETQYFGPGTRLLVL.

The gene calls are TRBV10-3 and TRBJ2-1; the D gene is possibly TRBD2 (6 bases). Germline CDR1 reads ENHRY; CDR2 reads SYGVKD. The CDR3 has 14 residues. Trimming cost V 8 bases and J 4 bases, with 15 bases left between them. CDR3 nucleotides: TGTGCCATCGGGGGGACTGTCCTTTACAATGAGCAGTTCTTC. Encoded protein: CAIGGTVLYNEQFF.

This clone occurred a few times. This rearrangement joins TRBV30 to TRBJ1-2; D is uncertain. Germline CDR1 reads GTSNPN; CDR2 reads SVGIG (reference sequence). V was shortened by 0 bases and J by 3 bases, with 11 bases between the two germline ends. The CDR3 length is 14 residues. The CDR3 reads CAWSVKTLYYGYTF. DNA for the CDR3: TGTGCCTGGAGTGTAAAGACTCTATACTATGGCTACACCTTC.